Listed here are 11 T cell receptor beta chains from one sample, sequenced in a study of molecular identifiers for immune sequencing clone quantification. TCRdb analysed the PCR reads with MiXCR anew, one entry per CDR3 protein. The repertoire has over 550,000 distinct CDR3 sequences, 25% of them found once; the top ten carry 0.78%. Material: naive CD8+ T cells from blood, with Jurkat cell RNA spiked in. Subset denoted: FACS-sorted CD8+CD4-CCR7+CD45RA+ naive T cells. The receptors were sampled from a human donor in good health. Some libraries in this study had Jurkat cell RNA spiked in.

Concerning this clonotype: This clone may be a read error of a much larger clone one base away. The CDR3 DNA is TGTGCCAGCAGCTCCTGGGGAGACCAGTCCTACTACGAGCAGTACTTC. Protein product: CASSSWGDQSYYEQYF. This chain joins TRBV5-5 and TRBJ2-7; D perhaps matches TRBD2 (5 bases). The V end lost 3 bases, the J end lost 3 bases, and 19 bases lay between the germline ends. Germline CDR1 and CDR2: SGHKS and YYEKEE (reference sequence). This CDR3 spans 16 amino acids.

This clonotype was counted many times. V gene TRBV10-2 combines with J gene TRBJ2-3; D remains ambiguous. Germline assignment: CDR1 WSHSY and CDR2 SAAADI. CDR3 length: 16 residues. V shed 0 bases and J shed 1 base, with 11 bases lying between them. CDR3 nucleotide sequence: TGCGCCAGCAGTGAGTCTGGGATGGTAGGCACAGATACGCAGTATTTT. This sequence encodes CASSESGMVGTDTQYF.

This clonotype came up many times. The chain has TRBV6-6 and TRBJ2-6; no firm D call. This CDR3 spans 14 amino acids. V was clipped by 4 bases and J by 1 base, with 5 bases between them. Germline assignment: CDR1 MNHNY and CDR2 SVGAGI (reference sequence). CDR3 region: CASSFISGANVLTF. The CDR3 DNA sequence: TGTGCCAGCAGTTTCATTTCTGGGGCCAACGTCCTGACTTTC.

This clonotype was seen many times. The V gene is TRBV30, the J gene TRBJ2-3; D gene uncertain. Germline V gene data show CDR1 as GTSNPN and CDR2 as SVGIG (reference sequence). This CDR3 has 12 amino acids. The V and J ends lost 0 bases and 6 bases respectively, with 7 bases between them. The CDR3 sequence: CAWSVSRDTQYF. CDR3 in DNA: TGTGCCTGGAGTGTATCCCGTGATACGCAGTATTTT. The full variable domain, its missing parts supplied by reference TRBV30 and TRBJ2-3, is SQTIHQWPATLVQPVGSPLSLECTVEGTSNPNLYWYRQAAGRGLQLLFYSVGIGQISSEVPQNLSASRPQDRQFILSSKKLLLSDSGFYLCAWSVSRDTQYFGPGTRLTVL.

The chain combines TRBV13 with TRBJ2-5; 10 nucleotides agree with TRBD2. CDR1 and CDR2 (germline): PRHDT, FYEKMQ (reference sequence). The CDR3 is 17 amino acids. V was clipped by 3 bases and J by 2 bases; unmatched bases: 9. CDR3 nucleotide sequence: TGTGCCAGCAGCTTCTTAGGAGCGGGGGGGCGACAAGAGACCCAGTACTTC. It is translated as CASSFLGAGGRQETQYF.

The chain links TRBV20-1 to TRBJ1-6; TRBD1 is a possible D gene (6 bases). The CDR3 contains 18 residues. Trimming pared 0 bases from V and 7 bases from J, leaving 22 bases between. The germline CDR1 and CDR2 sequences are DFQATT and SNEGSKA (reference sequence). CDR3 nucleotide sequence: TGCAGTGCTAGAGATCCCTACGCAGGGGTCCCCTCCAATTCACCCCTCCACTTT. Protein sequence: CSARDPYAGVPSNSPLHF.

Only a few counts were recorded for this clonotype. The rearrangement uses TRBV12-3 or TRBV12-4 and TRBJ2-7; a possible D gene is TRBD2 (6 bases). Trimming shortened V by 7 bases and J by 2 bases, and 15 bases separated the two germline ends. The CDR3 consists of 14 residues. The CDR3 nucleotides are TGTGCCAGCAATGGAGGAGGGGTGGCCTACGAGCAGTACTTC. Translated, it gives CASNGGGVAYEQYF.

CDR3 bases: TGTGCCAGCAGCTCCTCGACTAGCGGGGGGGCGGAGACCCAGTACTTC. It translates to CASSSSTSGGAETQYF. The J gene is TRBJ2-5, the V gene TRBV11-2; 14 bases agree with TRBD2. V was clipped by 4 bases and J by 5 bases; unmatched bases: 6. CDR1 is SGHAT and CDR2 is FQNNGV in the germline V gene. The CDR3 extends over 16 amino acids.

The chain has TRBV4-1 and TRBJ2-7; tentative D call: TRBD1 (6 bases). Germline V gives CDR1 MGHRA, CDR2 YSYEKL. There are 15 residues in the CDR3. Trimming removed 3 bases from V and 6 bases from J, with 18 bases in between. CDR3 loop: CASSHPGVGSAEQYF. CDR3 DNA: TGCGCCAGCAGCCACCCAGGGGTGGGTTCCGCCGAGCAGTACTTC.

The rearrangement links TRBV9 to TRBJ2-2; 11 nucleotides line up with TRBD2. Looked up from germline, CDR1 is SGDLS and CDR2 is YYNGEE. V lost 3 bases and J lost 1; bases outside the gene matches: 8. The CDR3 has 18 amino acids. The CDR3 nucleotides read TGTGCCAGCAGCGAACCTAGCGGGGGGCCGCAGAACACCGGGGAGCTGTTTTTT. Translation gives CASSEPSGGPQNTGELFF.

The chain is built from TRBV12-5 and TRBJ2-5, with D possibly being TRBD2 (5 bases). Germline V gene data show CDR1 as LGHNT and CDR2 as FRNRAP. With 2 bases removed from V and 5 bases from J, the gap between germline ends came to 12 bases. The CDR3 is 14 amino acids. The CDR3 DNA reads TGTGCTAGTGGTTTGTTAGGCCGCGGGGAGACCCAGTACTTC. Translated, it gives CASGLLGRGETQYF.